The 21 T cell receptor beta chains listed next were all sequenced from one sample in a study of OX40 agonist ivuxolimab in advanced cancers. The table came from immunoSEQ multiplex PCR; TCRdb's copy has only in-frame clones and leaves some out. The sample consists of around 60,000 clones, approximately 82% of them appearing once. This material consisted of CD4+ or CD8+ T cells sorted from blood, taken in a trial of the OX40 agonist ivuxolimab. The receptors were sampled from an adult with an advanced solid tumor such as melanoma, head and neck, liver or kidney cancer.

As regards this clone: One end of the junction fails to match germline, which may point to a read error. This chain uses TRBV6-5 with TRBJ1-2, with D tentatively TRBD1 (6 bases). Per germline, CDR1 MNHEY and CDR2 SVGAGI. This CDR3 has 14 amino acids. In DNA form, the CDR3 reads TGTGCCATCAGTGAACAGGGAGTCAACTATGGCTACACCTTC. It translates to CAISEQGVNYGYTF.

The V gene is TRBV5-4, the J gene TRBJ1-1; D remains ambiguous. Germline values: CDR1 SGHNT, CDR2 YYREEE (reference sequence). This CDR3 contains 12 residues. The germline V and J ends were trimmed by 4 bases and 0 bases, with 4 bases remaining between them. CDR3 nucleotide sequence: TGTGCCAGCAGCGGGGTGAACACTGAAGCTTTCTTT. It yields the protein CASSGVNTEAFF.

The J gene is TRBJ2-5, the V gene TRBV7-9, with D maybe TRBD2 (6 bases). CDR1 and CDR2 from the germline V gene are SEHNR and FQNEAQ (reference sequence). The CDR3 covers 17 residues. Trimming pared 1 base from V and 2 bases from J, leaving 17 bases between. CDR3 amino acids: CASSLERGGRPQETQYF. In DNA, the CDR3 is TGTGCCAGCAGCTTAGAAAGGGGTGGGAGGCCACAAGAGACCCAGTACTTC.

The chain recombines TRBV6-5 with TRBJ1-5; 7 nucleotides align to TRBD1. From germline, CDR1 is MNHEY and CDR2 SVGAGI. The trim removed 5 bases at V and 0 bases at J, leaving 4 bases unmatched. There are 15 residues in the CDR3. CDR3: CASSMGQHSNQPQHF. The CDR3 DNA is TGTGCCAGCAGTATGGGACAGCATAGCAATCAGCCCCAGCATTTT.

The chain employs TRBV10-3 and TRBJ1-1; unclear D gene. Trimming shortened V by 4 bases and J by 0 bases, and 9 bases separated the two germline ends. The germline V gene has CDR1 ENHRY and CDR2 SYGVKD. The CDR3 length is 14 residues. The CDR3 nucleotides are TGTGCCATCAGTGTTGCAGAGATGAACACTGAAGCTTTCTTT. As protein: CAISVAEMNTEAFF.

By frequency in the sample, this clone is medium-sized (0.01 to 0.1%). As DNA, the CDR3 is TGTGCCAGCAGCGCTGGGACAGAAGAGACCCAGTACTTC. It yields the protein CASSAGTEETQYF. V usage is TRBV9 and J usage is TRBJ2-5; 7 bases agree with TRBD1. Germline lookup yields CDR1 SGDLS and CDR2 YYNGEE. The trim removed 3 bases at V and 3 bases at J, leaving 2 bases unmatched. The CDR3 runs 13 residues.

V is TRBV10-3 and J is TRBJ2-2, with TRBD1 as a possible D gene (6 bases). V lost 4 bases to trimming and J lost 4 bases, with 10 bases between them. The CDR3 has 14 amino acids. The germline CDR1 and CDR2 sequences are ENHRY and SYGVKD. The CDR3: CAISATGFTGELFF. CDR3 bases: TGTGCCATCAGTGCTACAGGGTTCACCGGGGAGCTGTTTTTT.

This CDR3 reads CASGGRYGYTF. The CDR3 coding sequence is TGTGCCAGCGGAGGGCGTTATGGCTACACCTTC. The chain has TRBV28 and TRBJ1-2, with D hard to call. The ends were cut back, 8 bases at V and 5 bases at J, with 9 bases in the middle. The V gene's germline CDR1 is MDHEN and CDR2 SYDVKM. The CDR3 extends over 11 amino acids.

This chain connects TRBV19 to TRBJ2-1; possible D gene TRBD2, 7 bases. The CDR3 loop spans 13 amino acids. Trimming removed 7 bases from V and 7 bases from J, with 14 bases in between. Germline V gene data show CDR1 as LNHDA and CDR2 as SQIVND (reference sequence). The CDR3 sequence: CASKFAGANEQFF. In nucleotides, the CDR3 is TGTGCCAGTAAGTTTGCGGGGGCGAATGAGCAGTTCTTC.

Only one count was recorded for this clone. The V gene is TRBV4-3, the J gene TRBJ2-6; no clear D. Germline CDR1 reads LGHNA; CDR2 reads YSLEER. CDR3 size: 18 residues. V lost 0 bases to trimming and J lost 0 bases, with 12 bases between them. CDR3 in DNA: TGCGCCAGCAGCCAAGATCCGGCACCCCGCTCTGGGGCCAACGTCCTGACTTTC. This codes for CASSQDPAPRSGANVLTF.

This chain joins TRBV19 and TRBJ2-1, with 7 nucleotides matching TRBD1. Germline V lookup: CDR1 LNHDA, CDR2 SQIVND (reference sequence). This CDR3 contains 15 residues. The junction had 12 bases not matched to a gene; V was cut back by 6 bases and J by 7 bases. The CDR3 DNA reads as TGTGCCAGTAGGGACCCCAGACAGGGTGAAAATGAGCAGTTCTTC. Residues: CASRDPRQGENEQFF.

This chain connects TRBV6-6 to TRBJ1-2; D is unclear. The CDR3 covers 15 residues. Trimming left V 2 bases short and J 3 bases short, with 13 bases between. Germline CDR1 reads MNHNY; CDR2 reads SVGAGI (reference sequence). The CDR3 DNA sequence: TGTGCCAGCAGTTACCCCCCCAGCCTATACTATGGCTACACCTTC. This gives the protein CASSYPPSLYYGYTF.

The genes are TRBV6-1 and TRBJ1-2; D might be TRBD1 (5 bases). V was trimmed by 1 base and J by 8 bases, leaving 8 bases between them. Germline-derived CDR1 and CDR2 are MNHNS and SASEGT. The CDR3 totals 12 residues. CDR3 loop: CASSEGGVGYTF. The CDR3 nucleotides are TGTGCCAGCAGTGAAGGGGGGGTCGGCTACACCTTC.

The chain is built from TRBV5-6 and TRBJ1-1; no clear D gene. This CDR3 spans 16 amino acids. The germline V gene encodes CDR1 SGHDT and CDR2 YYEEEE. Trimming left V 0 bases short and J 1 base short, with 13 bases between. CDR3 protein: CASSLERVKENTEAFF. In DNA form, the CDR3 reads TGTGCCAGCAGCTTGGAAAGGGTCAAGGAGAACACTGAAGCTTTCTTT.

The chain employs TRBV5-1 and TRBJ2-1, with TRBD1 matching 8 bases. This CDR3 comprises 17 residues. The J segment lost 7 bases and the V segment lost 4 bases, leaving 16 bases of the junction unmatched. Germline V gene lookup returns CDR1 SGHRS and CDR2 YFSETQ. The CDR3 bases are TGCGCCAGCAGCCCGGGACAGGCGGCTGCCCTGGGGAATGAGCAGTTCTTC. This translates into CASSPGQAAALGNEQFF.

The J gene is TRBJ1-4, the V gene TRBV5-5; tentative D call: TRBD1 (6 bases). There are 13 residues in the CDR3. Germline values: CDR1 SGHKS, CDR2 YYEKEE (reference sequence). V shed 3 bases and J shed 7 bases, with 10 bases lying between them. CDR3 nucleotide sequence: TGTGCCAGCAGCTCTTGGACAGCTGAAAAACTGTTTTTT. Translating it yields CASSSWTAEKLFF.

This rearrangement joins TRBV5-1 to TRBJ1-1; no firm D call. Trimming removed 0 bases at V and 3 bases at J, with 6 bases between. CDR1 is SGHRS and CDR2 is YFSETQ in the germline V gene. CDR3 length: 13 residues. The CDR3 DNA reads TGCGCCAGCAGCTTGGGAGCCCACACTGAAGCTTTCTTT. Amino acid sequence: CASSLGAHTEAFF.

V gene TRBV7-9 combines with J gene TRBJ2-2, with D possibly being TRBD2 (5 bases). Germline CDR1 reads SEHNR; CDR2 reads FQNEAQ (reference sequence). The CDR3 runs to 14 residues. Between the trimmed V and J ends, which lost 6 bases and 3 bases, there was a span of 11 bases. CDR3 sequence reads: CASRDYNDTGELFF. In nucleotides, the CDR3 is TGTGCCAGCAGAGACTACAACGACACCGGGGAGCTGTTTTTT.

This clone was seen only once. The limits of the CDR3 on the DNA are not certain, so only TCRdb's listed CDR3 is given. The chain is built from TRBV6-1 and TRBJ2-1. The CDR3 is 13 amino acids long, termini counted. Germline V gene data show CDR1 as MNHNS and CDR2 as SASEGT. The CDR3 spells CASSSSGLPEGFF.

The chain couples TRBV5-1 to TRBJ2-5, with D possibly TRBD1 on 5 matching bases. Trimming shortened V by 0 bases and J by 2 bases, and 14 bases separated the two germline ends. Germline CDR1 reads SGHRS; CDR2 reads YFSETQ. The CDR3 runs 16 residues. The CDR3 DNA is TGCGCCAGCAGCTTGGTAGGGGATGCTTTTCAAGAGACCCAGTACTTC. This codes for CASSLVGDAFQETQYF.

The genes are TRBV2 and TRBJ1-1; TRBD1 matches at 10 bases. V was clipped by 4 bases and J by 3 bases; unmatched bases: 2. Germline CDR1 and CDR2: SNHLY and FYNNEI. The CDR3 runs to 14 residues. CDR3 nucleotide sequence: TGTGCCAGCAGTGCGGACAGGGGGGACACTGAAGCTTTCTTT. The encoded protein is CASSADRGDTEAFF. Together with reference TRBV2 and TRBJ1-1, the CDR3 gives the full variable domain: EPEVTQTPSHQVTQMGQEVILRCVPISNHLYFYWYRQILGQKVEFLVSFYNNEISEKSEIFDDQFSVERPDGSNFTLKIRSTKLEDSAMYFCASSADRGDTEAFFGQGTRLTVV.